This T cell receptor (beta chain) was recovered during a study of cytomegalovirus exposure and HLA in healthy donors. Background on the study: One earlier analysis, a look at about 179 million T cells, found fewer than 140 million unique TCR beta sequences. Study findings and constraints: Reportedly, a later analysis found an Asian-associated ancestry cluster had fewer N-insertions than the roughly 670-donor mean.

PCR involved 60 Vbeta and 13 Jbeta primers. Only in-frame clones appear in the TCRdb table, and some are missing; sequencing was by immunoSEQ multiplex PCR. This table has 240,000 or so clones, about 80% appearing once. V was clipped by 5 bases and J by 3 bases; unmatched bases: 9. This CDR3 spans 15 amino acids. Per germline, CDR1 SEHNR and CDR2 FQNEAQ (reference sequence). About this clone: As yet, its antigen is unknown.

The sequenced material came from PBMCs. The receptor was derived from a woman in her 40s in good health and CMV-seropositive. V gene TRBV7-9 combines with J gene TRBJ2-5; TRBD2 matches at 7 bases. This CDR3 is CASSLREVTKETQYF. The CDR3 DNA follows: TGTGCCAGCAGCCTCCGGGAGGTGACCAAAGAGACCCAGTACTTC.